This T cell receptor (beta chain) was observed in a study of post-analysis software for immune sequencing data. On the study more broadly: Relapsing-remitting, secondary progressive and progressive-relapsing multiple sclerosis were all included among the disease courses.

The germline V and J ends were trimmed by 2 bases and 7 bases, with 12 bases remaining between them. Germline CDR1 is SGHTA and CDR2 is FQGNSA. This CDR3 spans 13 amino acids. Study observations and caveats: In patients, TRBV5-6, TRBV5-1 and TRBV20-1 belonged to about five TRBV segments found more frequently than in controls. With F measure, samples from one preparation batch clustered together strongly. Controls had significantly higher normalized Chao1 diversity than multiple sclerosis patients.

This clonotype turned up a few times. Its antigen remains unidentified. Unique molecular identifiers tagged the TCR beta cDNA libraries. Via MiXCR, TCRdb re-called the PCR reads, giving one row per CDR3 protein. The sample includes about 820,000 distinct CDR3 sequences, roughly half of them seen just once. Sequenced material: blood. The sequence derives from a girl aged 5-17 years with multiple sclerosis. The genes are TRBV7-2 and TRBJ2-7, with a tentative D call TRBD1 (7 bases). In DNA form, the CDR3 reads TGTGCCAGCAGCTTAACAGGGGCGGGGGAGCAGTACTTC. It encodes CASSLTGAGEQYF. Full variable domain (outside the CDR3, taken from reference TRBV7-2 and TRBJ2-7): GAGVSQSPSNKVTEKGKDVELRCDPISGHTALYWYRQSLGQGLEFLIYFQGNSAPDKSGLPSDRFSAERTGGSVSTLTIQRTQQEDSAVYLCASSLTGAGEQYFGPGTRLTVT.